The 27 T cell receptor beta chains listed next were all sequenced from one sample in a study of immune cell composition in non-small cell lung cancer. Clones were read by immunoSEQ multiplex PCR, and TCRdb kept only the in-frame ones, dropping some. In the table there are roughly 3,000 clones, roughly 84% of which are singletons. The normal lung sample lay at least 3 cm, and maximally far, from the tumour. Source material: non-adjacent lung tissue. These receptors originate from a human donor with non-small cell lung cancer.

The V gene is TRBV19, the J gene TRBJ1-2, with D possibly matching TRBD1 (5 bases). V shed 1 base and J shed 4 bases, with 7 bases lying between them. The germline CDR1 and CDR2 sequences are LNHDA and SQIVND (reference sequence). There are 13 residues in the CDR3. This CDR3 is CASSIGGIYGYTF. For the CDR3, the DNA is TGTGCCAGTAGTATAGGGGGCATCTATGGCTACACCTTC. The full variable domain, with the rest looked up from reference TRBV19 and TRBJ1-2, is DGGITQSPKYLFRKEGQNVTLSCEQNLNHDAMYWYRQDPGQGLRLIYYSQIVNDFQKGDIAEGYSVSREKKESFPLTVTSAQKNPTAFYLCASSIGGIYGYTFGSGTRLTVV.

V usage is TRBV7-8 and J usage is TRBJ2-7, with 9 bases identical to TRBD2. With V trimmed by 5 bases and J by 2 bases, 4 bases remained unmatched. Germline assignment: CDR1 SGHVS and CDR2 FQNEAQ. The CDR3 consists of 14 residues. CDR3: CASSVSSGTYEQYF. CDR3 nucleotides: TGTGCCAGCAGCGTGTCTAGCGGGACCTACGAGCAGTACTTC. Based on the CDR3 plus reference TRBV7-8 and TRBJ2-7, the full variable domain is GAGVSQSPRYKVAKRGQDVALRCDPISGHVSLFWYQQALGQGPEFLTYFQNEAQLDKSGLPSDRFFAERPEGSVSTLKIQRTQQEDSAVYLCASSVSSGTYEQYFGPGTRLTVT.

V is TRBV4-3 and J is TRBJ2-2; no clear D gene. The germline V and J ends were trimmed by 0 bases and 3 bases, with 5 bases remaining between them. The CDR3 totals 14 residues. The germline V gene encodes CDR1 LGHNA and CDR2 YSLEER. The DNA for the CDR3 is TGCGCCAGCAGCCAAGATCAATACACCGGGGAGCTGTTTTTT. It yields the protein CASSQDQYTGELFF.

The chain recombines TRBV12-5 with TRBJ2-5, with D possibly being TRBD1 (6 bases). The CDR3 spans 15 residues. With 1 base removed from V and 2 bases from J, the gap between germline ends came to 11 bases. Germline V gives CDR1 LGHNT, CDR2 FRNRAP. CDR3 protein: CASGLATGLQETQYF. CDR3 DNA sequence: TGTGCTAGTGGTTTGGCTACAGGGCTTCAAGAGACCCAGTACTTC.

This chain links TRBV14 with TRBJ1-2; D unresolved. V was clipped by 1 base and J by 0 bases, with 9 bases between them. There are 15 residues in the CDR3. Per the germline V gene, CDR1 is SGHDN and CDR2 is FVKESK. CDR3 nucleotide sequence: TGTGCCAGCAGCCAAGTCCAGGCTGCTAACTATGGCTACACCTTC. This encodes CASSQVQAANYGYTF.

This clone was observed a few times. The chain has TRBV4-1 and TRBJ2-7, with D perhaps TRBD2 (5 bases). The CDR3 covers 16 residues. V shed 0 bases and J shed 4 bases, with 16 bases lying between them. CDR1 MGHRA and CDR2 YSYEKL come from the germline V gene. The CDR3 here is CASSQEGVSADYEQYF. DNA of the CDR3: TGCGCCAGCAGCCAAGAAGGAGTCTCAGCGGATTACGAGCAGTACTTC.

The V gene is TRBV5-1, the J gene TRBJ2-5, with 8 bases matching TRBD2. Germline V lookup: CDR1 SGHRS, CDR2 YFSETQ. The CDR3 consists of 15 residues. Trimming removed 3 bases from V and 1 base from J; junction bases left unmatched: 5. CDR3 bases: TGCGCCAGCAGCTCGGCGACTAGCGCCCAAGAGACCCAGTACTTC. Translation: CASSSATSAQETQYF.

This clone was counted a few times. The gene calls are TRBV4-3 and TRBJ1-1; a possible D gene is TRBD1 (6 bases). Trimming stripped 0 bases from V and 7 bases from J, with 15 bases between. The CDR3 is 15 residues long. The germline CDR1 and CDR2 sequences are LGHNA and YSLEER. CDR3 amino acids: CASSQDPGQIVEAFF. CDR3 DNA: TGCGCCAGCAGCCAAGACCCAGGACAGATCGTTGAAGCTTTCTTT.

The chain joins TRBV19 to TRBJ1-2, with TRBD1 matching 9 bases. V dropped 0 bases and J dropped 5; count of bases not matched to a gene: 19. The CDR3 is made up of 20 amino acids. Per the germline V gene, CDR1 is LNHDA and CDR2 is SQIVND (reference sequence). CDR3 coding DNA: TGTGCCAGTAGTATAGATCTTCCAGGTTCTACCGGGACAGGGTCGTATGGCTACACCTTC. Its protein is CASSIDLPGSTGTGSYGYTF.

The chain links TRBV5-4 to TRBJ1-1; the D gene is possibly TRBD1 (5 bases). This CDR3 has 14 amino acids. V lost 0 bases and J lost 4, with 10 bases in between. From germline, CDR1 is SGHNT and CDR2 YYREEE (reference sequence). The CDR3 sequence is CASSLGREGTEAFF. The CDR3 DNA reads TGTGCCAGCAGCTTGGGCAGGGAAGGCACTGAAGCTTTCTTT.

The gene calls are TRBV10-1 and TRBJ1-1, with D unclear. Germline loops: CDR1 WNHNN, CDR2 SYGVQD (reference sequence). The V end lost 7 bases, the J end lost 6 bases, and 12 bases lay between the germline ends. The CDR3 length is 12 residues. The CDR3 DNA is TGCGCCAGCACCGAAGGTAGCCCTGAAGCTTTCTTT. This gives the protein CASTEGSPEAFF.

This chain links TRBV4-3 with TRBJ1-4, with D possibly matching TRBD1 (6 bases). The germline V gene has CDR1 LGHNA and CDR2 YSLEER. The CDR3 extends over 17 amino acids. V shed 7 bases and J shed 7 bases, with 25 bases lying between them. This CDR3 reads CASTHRLPLDRSEKLFF. CDR3 sequence (DNA): TGCGCCAGCACCCACAGGCTTCCTTTGGACAGAAGTGAAAAACTGTTTTTT.

V and J are TRBV7-3 and TRBJ2-7, with 10 bases lining up with TRBD1. Looked up from germline, CDR1 is SGHTA and CDR2 is FQGTGA. This CDR3 region has 15 residues. Trimming removed 3 bases from V and 0 bases from J; junction bases left unmatched: 2. For the CDR3, the DNA is TGTGCCAGCAGCTTGGGACAGGGGAGCTCCTACGAGCAGTACTTC. Translating it yields CASSLGQGSSYEQYF.

The rearrangement uses TRBV15 and TRBJ2-1, with D possibly TRBD2 on 5 matching bases. With 2 bases removed from V and 7 bases from J, the gap between germline ends came to 12 bases. Germline-derived CDR1 and CDR2 are LNHNV and YYDKDF (reference sequence). The CDR3 spans 14 residues. The DNA for the CDR3 is TGTGCCACCAGCAGACGGGAAGGGTCGAATGAGCAGTTCTTC. Its translation is CATSRREGSNEQFF.

The chain combines TRBV10-3 with TRBJ2-7, with 7 nucleotides matching TRBD1. CDR1 is ENHRY and CDR2 is SYGVKD in the germline V gene. V lost 9 bases to trimming and J lost 3 bases; unmatched junction nucleotides: 8. The CDR3 contains 13 residues. CDR3 DNA: TGTGCCATTTTGTCGCAGGGGGACTACGAGCAGTACTTC. Amino acid sequence: CAILSQGDYEQYF.

The J gene is TRBJ1-3, the V gene TRBV9; D not certain. CDR1 and CDR2 (germline): SGDLS, YYNGEE. The CDR3 covers 15 residues. Trimming left V 5 bases short and J 2 bases short, with 14 bases between. CDR3 in amino acids: CASSIHGLPGNTIYF. CDR3 nucleotide sequence: TGTGCCAGCAGTATCCATGGACTGCCTGGAAACACCATATATTTT.

The genes are TRBV6-5 and TRBJ2-3; D uncertain. V was trimmed by 6 bases and J by 2 bases, leaving 12 bases between them. CDR3 length: 14 amino acids. CDR1 is MNHEY, CDR2 SVGAGI, per germline. DNA of the CDR3: TGTGCCAGCAGGAGAGAACCTACCACAGATACGCAGTATTTT. This gives the protein CASRREPTTDTQYF.

V is TRBV28 and J is TRBJ2-7; D is possibly TRBD1 (5 bases). Trimming took off 5 bases at V and 4 bases at J, with 9 bases between the two ends. Germline CDR1 and CDR2: MDHEN and SYDVKM. The CDR3 has 12 residues. The CDR3 nucleotides read TGTGCCAGCAGTCTCAGGGTTTACGAGCAGTACTTC. This translates into CASSLRVYEQYF.

This clone occurred once. The identical CDR3 is also encoded by other nucleotide sequences in the sample. This chain links TRBV6-5 with TRBJ2-1; 10 bases map to TRBD1. The CDR3 is made up of 14 amino acids. Germline CDR1 is MNHEY and CDR2 is SVGAGI. With V trimmed by 0 bases and J by 7 bases, 0 bases remained unmatched. The CDR3 region is CASSYSGQGNEQFF. CDR3 coding DNA: TGTGCCAGCAGTTACTCGGGACAGGGGAATGAGCAGTTCTTC.

The chain links TRBV28 to TRBJ1-4; maybe TRBD1 (5 bases). The CDR3 sequence is 15 residues long. Looked up from germline, CDR1 is MDHEN and CDR2 is SYDVKM. V shed 4 bases and J shed 10 bases, with 19 bases lying between them. CDR3 amino acids: CASSSPGLPLAKLFF. CDR3 DNA: TGTGCCAGCAGTTCCCCGGGACTTCCGTTAGCAAAACTGTTTTTT. The full variable domain, rest sourced from reference TRBV28 and TRBJ1-4, is DVKVTQSSRYLVKRTGEKVFLECVQDMDHENMFWYRQDPGLGLRLIYFSYDVKMKEKGDIPEGYSVSREKKERFSLILESASTNQTSMYLCASSSPGLPLAKLFFGSGTQLSVL.

This clone occurred a few times. The J gene is TRBJ1-1, the V gene TRBV5-5; a possible D gene is TRBD1 (5 bases). The CDR3 spans 17 residues. V was clipped by 5 bases and J by 0 bases, with 20 bases between them. Germline-derived CDR1 and CDR2 are SGHKS and YYEKEE (reference sequence). The CDR3 region has the DNA TGTGCCAGCAGTGGGCAGGGAGGATTCGTTATGAACACTGAAGCTTTCTTT. Translating gives CASSGQGGFVMNTEAFF.

This chain uses TRBV4-1 with TRBJ2-7; D perhaps matches TRBD1 (6 bases). In germline, CDR1 is MGHRA, CDR2 YSYEKL. Trimming shortened V by 0 bases and J by 3 bases, and 12 bases separated the two germline ends. The CDR3 runs to 15 residues. The DNA for the CDR3 is TGCGCCAGCAGCCAAGAATACAGGGTTTTCTACGAGCAGTACTTC. The encoded protein is CASSQEYRVFYEQYF.

A single count supports this clone. The rearrangement uses TRBV28 and TRBJ1-3, with no clear D. This CDR3 has 14 amino acids. Germline V lookup: CDR1 MDHEN, CDR2 SYDVKM. The V and J ends lost 3 bases and 0 bases respectively, with 6 bases between them. The CDR3 here is CASSFFVSGNTIYF. In DNA, the CDR3 is TGTGCCAGCAGTTTCTTCGTCTCTGGAAACACCATATATTTT. Using reference TRBV28 and TRBJ1-3 for the parts outside the CDR3, the full variable domain is DVKVTQSSRYLVKRTGEKVFLECVQDMDHENMFWYRQDPGLGLRLIYFSYDVKMKEKGDIPEGYSVSREKKERFSLILESASTNQTSMYLCASSFFVSGNTIYFGEGSWLTVV.

The chain links TRBV27 to TRBJ1-1; tentatively, D is TRBD1 (6 bases). The V gene's germline CDR1 is MNHEY and CDR2 SMNVEV (reference sequence). The CDR3 is 16 amino acids. With 6 bases removed from V and 4 bases from J, the gap between germline ends came to 21 bases. The CDR3 here is CASRPSWTVSGTEAFF. The CDR3 nucleotides are TGTGCCAGCAGACCCTCTTGGACAGTTTCGGGCACTGAAGCTTTCTTT.

The chain has TRBV28 and TRBJ1-1; D gene ambiguous. Germline V CDR1 and CDR2: MDHEN, SYDVKM. Trimming stripped 1 base from V and 1 base from J, with 10 bases between. The CDR3 sequence is 15 residues long. CDR3: CASSLSVTGNTEAFF. CDR3 coding DNA: TGTGCCAGCAGTTTATCTGTGACGGGGAACACTGAAGCTTTCTTT. Full variable domain (rest looked up from reference TRBV28 and TRBJ1-1): DVKVTQSSRYLVKRTGEKVFLECVQDMDHENMFWYRQDPGLGLRLIYFSYDVKMKEKGDIPEGYSVSREKKERFSLILESASTNQTSMYLCASSLSVTGNTEAFFGQGTRLTVV.

The V gene is TRBV2, the J gene TRBJ1-1; D ambiguous. CDR3 length: 11 residues. With 7 bases removed from V and 8 bases from J, the gap between germline ends came to 11 bases. Germline CDR1 reads SNHLY; CDR2 reads FYNNEI. In DNA form, the CDR3 reads TGTGCCAGCACCCAGCGGGCGGAAGCTTTCTTT. Translated: CASTQRAEAFF.

The CDR3 region has the DNA TGTGCCAGCAGTCCCGCGACTAGCGGGATGAATGAGCAGTTCTTC. Its protein product is CASSPATSGMNEQFF. The J gene is TRBJ2-1, the V gene TRBV6-5, with 11 bases fitting TRBD2. Germline V gene sequence: CDR1 MNHEY, CDR2 SVGAGI. With V trimmed by 5 bases and J by 7 bases, 7 bases remained unmatched. The CDR3 spans 15 residues.